The 13 T cell receptor beta chains in this list originate from one sample, sequenced in a study of a mutant IDH1 vaccine in newly diagnosed glioma. Some clones are missing from TCRdb's copy, which holds only in-frame ones; the method was immunoSEQ multiplex PCR. Here the sample spans under 60,000 clones, over 75% being singletons. Stated time point: week 47, end of study. It was 300 ug of mutant IDH1 20-mer peptide that made up each vaccine dose, given with topical imiquimod. No antigen is known for these receptors. Here the sequenced sample was PBMCs, taken from a glioma patient whose treatment included an IDH1 peptide vaccine. The receptors derive from a woman aged 40 to 50 with glioma. Some clones in this sample may be carry-over from other donors' samples.

In its sample, this clone was seen a few times. The gene calls are TRBV4-2 and TRBJ1-4; D is possibly TRBD1 (6 bases). Germline loops: CDR1 LGHNA, CDR2 YNFKEQ. The ends were cut back, 0 bases at V and 8 bases at J, with 16 bases in the middle. The CDR3 is made up of 16 amino acids. In nucleotides, the CDR3 is TGTGCCAGCAGCCAAGAGGGTGAGGGGGATTGGGAAAAACTGTTTTTT. Amino acid sequence: CASSQEGEGDWEKLFF.

The chain links TRBV10-3 to TRBJ1-5; D possibly corresponds to TRBD1 (5 bases). V gave up 2 bases and J gave up 3 bases, with 14 bases separating them. CDR3 length equals 16 residues. Per germline, CDR1 ENHRY and CDR2 SYGVKD. The CDR3 here is CAISEGTSSLNQPQHF. The CDR3 DNA reads TGTGCCATCAGTGAGGGGACCTCAAGCCTCAATCAGCCCCAGCATTTT.

This chain uses TRBV9 with TRBJ1-6, with 7 bases that match TRBD1. This CDR3 spans 16 amino acids. Germline CDR1 and CDR2: SGDLS and YYNGEE. V lost 4 bases and J lost 2; bases outside the gene matches: 6. DNA of the CDR3: TGTGCCAGCAGCCCCCGGGGACAGACCTATAATTCACCCCTCCACTTT. This gives the protein CASSPRGQTYNSPLHF.

V gene TRBV30 combines with J gene TRBJ1-5; D unclear. With 3 bases removed from V and 2 bases from J, the gap between germline ends came to 11 bases. Germline values: CDR1 GTSNPN, CDR2 SVGIG (reference sequence). The CDR3 extends over 14 amino acids. CDR3: CAWSSDRGNQPQHF. The CDR3 DNA is TGTGCCTGGAGCTCAGACCGGGGCAATCAGCCCCAGCATTTT.

The CDR3 nucleotides read TGTGCCAGCAGCTTATCTTCCTCTGGAAACACCATATATTTT. This sequence encodes CASSLSSSGNTIYF. This rearrangement joins TRBV7-9 to TRBJ1-3; D call uncertain. Trimming pared 2 bases from V and 0 bases from J, leaving 5 bases between. This CDR3 has 14 amino acids. The germline CDR1 and CDR2 sequences are SEHNR and FQNEAQ (reference sequence).

The chain recombines TRBV5-6 with TRBJ1-5, with D perhaps TRBD1 (5 bases). The V gene lost 1 base and the J gene lost 3 bases, with 11 bases spanning the gap. From germline, CDR1 is SGHDT and CDR2 YYEEEE. The length of the CDR3 is 15 residues. CDR3: CASSLWDRVNQPQHF. In DNA form, the CDR3 reads TGTGCCAGCAGCTTGTGGGACCGAGTCAATCAGCCCCAGCATTTT.

The chain is built from TRBV19 and TRBJ1-1; TRBD1 might be the D (6 bases). V lost 5 bases and J lost 2, with 12 bases in between. Per the germline V gene, CDR1 is LNHDA and CDR2 is SQIVND (reference sequence). The CDR3 loop spans 14 amino acids. The CDR3 DNA follows: TGTGCCAGTAGTCCTCTGGACAGAAACACTGAAGCTTTCTTT. Translation: CASSPLDRNTEAFF.

This clone was detected only once. V and J are TRBV5-1 and TRBJ2-7, with D possibly being TRBD2 (5 bases). Germline V gives CDR1 SGHRS, CDR2 YFSETQ. Trimming pared 4 bases from V and 5 bases from J, leaving 13 bases between. The CDR3 sequence is 13 residues long. The CDR3 nucleotides read TGCGCCAGCAGCGTAACCGGACTGGACGAGCAGTACTTC. It yields the protein CASSVTGLDEQYF.

V is TRBV23-1 and J is TRBJ2-7; D ambiguous. TRBV23-1 belongs to the ORF category, with a function that is uncertain. The CDR3 is made up of 20 amino acids. The ends were cut back, 3 bases at V and 0 bases at J, with 27 bases in the middle. CDR3 in DNA: TGCGCCAGCAGTCAGACCTTTGGACGCCTCCCTCATTGGAACTCCTACGAGCAGTACTTC. Translated: CASSQTFGRLPHWNSYEQYF.

A few counts support this clone. The chain couples TRBV6-1 to TRBJ1-2; 7 nucleotides agree with TRBD1. Per the germline V gene, CDR1 is MNHNS and CDR2 is SASEGT. This CDR3 contains 16 residues. After removal of 4 bases from V and 4 bases from J, the junction contained 12 bases not matched to a gene. CDR3 DNA: TGTGCCAGCAGTGGCCCCACCTTGACAGGGAGCTATGGCTACACCTTC. It encodes CASSGPTLTGSYGYTF.

This clone turned up a few times. This sequence joins TRBV1 and TRBJ1-5; the DNA was not compared with TRBD1, the D call given in the table. TRBV1 is flagged as a pseudogene. The CDR3 is 17 residues long. Here the CDR3 DNA reads TGCACCAGCAGCCAAGACGGACCTGACAGGGGCTGTCAGCCCCAGCATTTT. Protein: CTSSQDGPDRGCQPQHF.

In this sample, this clone turned up a few times. V is TRBV29-1 and J is TRBJ1-4, with unresolved D. Germline lookup yields CDR1 SQVTM and CDR2 ANQGSEA. Between the trimmed V and J ends, which lost 8 bases and 5 bases, there was a span of 9 bases. This CDR3 has 11 residues. CDR3 sequence reads: CSWRLNEKLFF. As DNA, the CDR3 is TGCAGCTGGAGGCTAAATGAAAAACTGTTTTTT.

The V and J genes are TRBV7-2 and TRBJ2-5; TRBD1 matches 8 bases. CDR1 is SGHTA and CDR2 is FQGNSA in the germline V gene. CDR3 size: 17 residues. Losses at the gene ends were 1 base for V and 2 bases for J; bases not matched to a gene: 9. The CDR3 coding sequence is TGTGCCAGCAGCTTAGTTAGTACAGGACAGGGACAAGAGACCCAGTACTTC. It codes for CASSLVSTGQGQETQYF. The full variable domain, rest sourced from reference TRBV7-2 and TRBJ2-5, is GAGVSQSPSNKVTEKGKDVELRCDPISGHTALYWYRQSLGQGLEFLIYFQGNSAPDKSGLPSDRFSAERTGGSVSTLTIQRTQQEDSAVYLCASSLVSTGQGQETQYFGPGTRLLVL.